Presented here are 6 T cell receptor beta chains from one specimen sequenced in a study of OX40 agonist ivuxolimab in advanced cancers. Clones were read by immunoSEQ multiplex PCR, and TCRdb kept only the in-frame ones, dropping some. The table lists 70,000 to 90,000 clones, just under 85% of them singletons. Sequenced here: CD4+ or CD8+ T cells sorted from blood, sampled in a trial of the OX40 agonist ivuxolimab. Source of these receptors: an adult with an advanced solid tumor such as melanoma, head and neck, liver or kidney cancer.

This clone has more than one count but fewer than ten. The chain has TRBV6-1 and TRBJ2-7, with D possibly being TRBD1 (7 bases). V was trimmed by 2 bases and J by 1 base, leaving 12 bases between them. This CDR3 has 15 residues. CDR1 MNHNS and CDR2 SASEGT come from the germline V gene. This CDR3 reads CASSEPGDSSYEQYF. In DNA form, the CDR3 reads TGTGCCAGCAGTGAACCGGGGGACAGTTCCTACGAGCAGTACTTC.

The chain combines TRBV6-5 with TRBJ1-5; D is perhaps TRBD1 (5 bases). Per germline, CDR1 MNHEY and CDR2 SVGAGI. This CDR3 is built from 13 residues. V shed 8 bases and J shed 7 bases, with 15 bases lying between them. CDR3 sequence: CASQLSGSQPQHF. The CDR3, as DNA: TGTGCCAGCCAACTTTCAGGGAGCCAGCCCCAGCATTTT.

This chain joins TRBV7-3 and TRBJ2-1, with D perhaps TRBD2 (5 bases). Germline V gene sequence: CDR1 SGHTA, CDR2 FQGTGA. This CDR3 is built from 16 residues. V lost 1 base and J 0 bases, leaving 10 bases between the germline ends. The CDR3 coding sequence is TGTGCCAGCAGCTTAAGAGGGTCGAGCTCCTACAATGAGCAGTTCTTC. Translation gives CASSLRGSSSYNEQFF.

The V call is TRBV11-3, the J call TRBJ2-3, with 9 nucleotides matching TRBD2. CDR3 size: 14 residues. CDR1 and CDR2 from the germline V gene are SGHNT and YENEEA. V was pared by 4 bases and J by 4 bases, with 3 bases of the junction left unmatched. Here the CDR3 reads CASSSSGVPDTQYF. Written as DNA, the CDR3 is TGTGCCAGCAGCTCTAGCGGGGTTCCAGATACGCAGTATTTT.

The chain couples TRBV5-5 to TRBJ1-5, with D hard to call. Trimming left V 1 base short and J 8 bases short, with 13 bases between. The germline gives CDR1 SGHKS, CDR2 YYEKEE (reference sequence). The length of the CDR3 is 14 residues. The DNA of the CDR3 is TGTGCCAGCAGCTTGTTGCAGGTGGCAGAGCCCCAGCATTTT. Translation gives CASSLLQVAEPQHF. The whole variable domain, remainder taken from reference TRBV5-5 and TRBJ1-5, is DAGVTQSPTHLIKTRGQQVTLRCSPISGHKSVSWYQQVLGQGPQFIFQYYEKEERGRGNFPDRFSARQFPNYSSELNVNALLLGDSALYLCASSLLQVAEPQHFGDGTRLSIL.

The chain has TRBV6-4 and TRBJ2-1; 12 bases align to TRBD2. The V and J ends lost 5 bases and 6 bases, in that order; junction bases with no gene match: 2. Per germline, CDR1 MRHNA and CDR2 SNTAGT. This CDR3 comprises 14 residues. The CDR3 nucleotides are TGTGCCAGCAGTATACTAGCGGGAGGCAATGAGCAGTTCTTC. This sequence encodes CASSILAGGNEQFF.